What follows are 14 T cell receptor beta chains derived from one specimen sequenced in a study of siplizumab effects on memory and regulatory T cells. Measured with immunoSEQ multiplex PCR; TCRdb has only the in-frame clones, and not every one. The table records some 56,000 clones, approximately 97% of them present only once. Source material: naive CD8+ T cells sorted from blood. The source is a human donor in good health.

The chain has TRBV21-1 and TRBJ2-7; the D call TRBD2 from the table was never checked on the DNA. TRBV21-1 constitutes a pseudogene. This CDR3 region has 15 residues. The CDR3 loop reads CASSKNASLVYEQYF. CDR3 sequence (DNA): TGTGCCAGCAGCAAAAATGCTAGTCTCGTCTACGAGCAGTACTTC.

V gene TRBV12-1 combines with J gene TRBJ2-2. TRBV12-1 corresponds to a pseudogene. The CDR3 loop spans 12 amino acids. CDR3 bases: TGTGCCAGCAGCTTGGGCGGCGGGGAGCTGTTTTTT. Translating gives CASSLGGGELFF.

The V gene is TRBV29-1, the J gene TRBJ2-7, with TRBD1 matching over 8 bases. Germline CDR1 SQVTM, CDR2 ANQGSEA. The trim removed 6 bases at V and 6 bases at J, leaving 7 bases unmatched. CDR3 length equals 12 residues. The CDR3 nucleotides are TGCAGCGTACAAGGGACAGGACCCGAGCAGTACTTC. This codes for CSVQGTGPEQYF.

A word on this clone: This CDR3 is also generated by other DNA sequences in the sample. The chain carries TRBV5-4 and TRBJ2-7; D gene unclear. CDR1 and CDR2 from the germline V gene are SGHNT and YYREEE (reference sequence). This CDR3 has 14 residues. The V end lost 0 bases, the J end lost 2 bases, and 9 bases lay between the germline ends. The CDR3 DNA is TGTGCCAGCAGCTTGGGGACGGGCCCCTACGAGCAGTACTTC. Translated: CASSLGTGPYEQYF.

The V call is TRBV12-5, the J call TRBJ2-4; maybe TRBD2 (5 bases). Per the germline V gene, CDR1 is LGHNT and CDR2 is FRNRAP. This CDR3 is 15 amino acids long. The V gene lost 6 bases and the J gene lost 0 bases, with 12 bases spanning the gap. Here the CDR3 reads CASGSLGLAKNIQYF. Written as DNA, the CDR3 is TGTGCTAGTGGCTCACTAGGGCTAGCCAAAAACATTCAGTACTTC.

With respect to this clone: One junction end disagrees with the germline gene, perhaps due to a read error. The rearrangement links TRBV7-9 to TRBJ2-6; possibly TRBD2 for D (6 bases). In germline, CDR1 is SEHNR, CDR2 FQNEAQ (reference sequence). The CDR3 loop spans 16 amino acids. The CDR3 here is CASSQTRDSAANVLTF. CDR3 nucleotides: TGTGCCAGCAGCCAAACAAGGGACTCTGCGGCCAACGTCCTGACTTTC. Based on the CDR3 plus reference TRBV7-9 and TRBJ2-6, the full variable domain is DTGVSQNPRHKITKRGQNVTFRCDPISEHNRLYWYRQTLGQGPEFLTYFQNEAQLEKSRLLSDRFSAERPKGSFSTLEIQRTEQGDSAMYLCASSQTRDSAANVLTFGAGSRLTVL.

The chain combines TRBV13 with TRBJ2-7; 9 positions match TRBD1. This CDR3 region has 14 residues. The V gene end was trimmed by 6 bases and the J gene end by 3 bases; junction bases not matched to a gene: 6. Germline V gene lookup returns CDR1 PRHDT and CDR2 FYEKMQ (reference sequence). CDR3 in DNA: TGTGCCAGCAGATTCACAGGGGGCAACTACGAGCAGTACTTC. This gives the protein CASRFTGGNYEQYF.

The chain employs TRBV5-5 and TRBJ2-5; 9 bases fit TRBD2. CDR1 and CDR2 from the germline V gene are SGHKS and YYEKEE (reference sequence). The CDR3 loop spans 15 amino acids. V lost 0 bases and J lost 1; bases outside the gene matches: 1. The CDR3 region is CASSLVREGQETQYF. DNA of the CDR3: TGTGCCAGCAGCTTGGTGCGGGAGGGCCAAGAGACCCAGTACTTC.

V and J are TRBV7-9 and TRBJ2-7, with D possibly TRBD1 on 6 matching bases. V lost 1 base, J lost 4 bases, and 14 bases lay in between. From germline, CDR1 is SEHNR and CDR2 FQNEAQ (reference sequence). The CDR3 totals 15 residues. The CDR3 sequence: CASSLETGSSYEQYF. The CDR3 nucleotides are TGTGCCAGCAGCTTAGAAACAGGGTCGAGTTACGAGCAGTACTTC. The full variable domain, in which reference TRBV7-9 and TRBJ2-7 provide the parts outside the CDR3, is DTGVSQNPRHKITKRGQNVTFRCDPISEHNRLYWYRQTLGQGPEFLTYFQNEAQLEKSRLLSDRFSAERPKGSFSTLEIQRTEQGDSAMYLCASSLETGSSYEQYFGPGTRLTVT.

Of note for this clone: Distinct nucleotide sequences in the sample also encode this CDR3. The chain is built from TRBV13 and TRBJ2-3, with D perhaps assigned TRBD1 or TRBD2 (6 bases each). The germline gives CDR1 PRHDT, CDR2 FYEKMQ (reference sequence). This CDR3 has 15 amino acids. The CDR3 here is CGTALGGSGTDTQYF. CDR3 bases: TGTGGGACAGCGCTAGGAGGGAGTGGTACAGATACGCAGTATTTT.

V is TRBV6-6 and J is TRBJ1-1; D is undetermined. Germline loops: CDR1 MNHNY, CDR2 SVGAGI (reference sequence). CDR3 length: 14 amino acids. V was cut by 0 bases and J by 3 bases, with 8 bases left in between. CDR3 nucleotides: TGTGCCAGCAGTTACTCGATTGAGGACACTGAAGCTTTCTTT. It codes for CASSYSIEDTEAFF.

The chain couples TRBV6-6 to TRBJ1-2; D uncertain. This CDR3 contains 14 residues. CDR1 is MNHNY and CDR2 is SVGAGI in the germline V gene (reference sequence). Trimming took 5 bases from V and 4 from J, leaving 14 bases between them. The DNA for the CDR3 is TGTGCCAGCAGTGACCTCGCGACCCTCTATGGCTACACCTTC. Protein product: CASSDLATLYGYTF.

The count of this clone is one. V gene TRBV10-3 combines with J gene TRBJ2-7, with a tentative D call TRBD1 (6 bases). V shed 10 bases and J shed 3 bases, with 19 bases lying between them. Germline CDR1 reads ENHRY; CDR2 reads SYGVKD. The CDR3 spans 14 residues. CDR3 sequence (DNA): TGTGCCACTACAGAGGGGGATTTGAACTACGAGCAGTACTTC. As protein: CATTEGDLNYEQYF.

The rearrangement joins TRBV15 to TRBJ1-5; D remains ambiguous. V lost 8 bases and J lost 3, with 14 bases in between. The CDR3 extends over 14 amino acids. CDR1 is LNHNV and CDR2 is YYDKDF in the germline V gene (reference sequence). DNA for the CDR3: TGTGCCACCGCCGGAGCGGGGTTCAATCAGCCCCAGCATTTT. Amino acid sequence: CATAGAGFNQPQHF.